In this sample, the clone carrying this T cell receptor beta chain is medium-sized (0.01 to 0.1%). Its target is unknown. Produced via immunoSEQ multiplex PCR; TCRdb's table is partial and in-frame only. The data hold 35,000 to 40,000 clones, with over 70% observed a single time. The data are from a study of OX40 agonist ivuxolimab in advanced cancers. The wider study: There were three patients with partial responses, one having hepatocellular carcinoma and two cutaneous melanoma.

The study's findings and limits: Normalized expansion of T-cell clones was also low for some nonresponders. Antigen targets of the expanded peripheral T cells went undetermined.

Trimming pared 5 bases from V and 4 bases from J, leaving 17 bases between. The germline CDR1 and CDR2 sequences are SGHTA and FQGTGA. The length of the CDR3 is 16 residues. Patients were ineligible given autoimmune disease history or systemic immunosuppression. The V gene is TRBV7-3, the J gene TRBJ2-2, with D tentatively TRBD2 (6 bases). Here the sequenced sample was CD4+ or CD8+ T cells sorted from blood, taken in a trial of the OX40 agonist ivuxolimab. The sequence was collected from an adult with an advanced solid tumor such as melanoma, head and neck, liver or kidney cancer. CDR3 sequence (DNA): TGTGCCAGCAGCGCCAACGATTGGGGAGGCACCGGGGAGCTGTTTTTT. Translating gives CASSANDWGGTGELFF.